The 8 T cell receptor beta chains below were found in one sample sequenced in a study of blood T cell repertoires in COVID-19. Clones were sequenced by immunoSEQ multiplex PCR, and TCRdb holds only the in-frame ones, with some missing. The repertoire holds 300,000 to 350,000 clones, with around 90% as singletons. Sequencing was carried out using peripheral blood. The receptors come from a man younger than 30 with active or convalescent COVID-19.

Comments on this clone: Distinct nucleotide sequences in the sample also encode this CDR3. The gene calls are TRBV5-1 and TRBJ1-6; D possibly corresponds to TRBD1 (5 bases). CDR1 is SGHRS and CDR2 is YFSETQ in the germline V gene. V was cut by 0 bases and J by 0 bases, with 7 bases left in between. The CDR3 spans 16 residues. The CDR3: CASSLGGSSYNSPLHF. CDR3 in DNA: TGCGCCAGCAGCTTGGGGGGCAGCTCCTATAATTCACCCCTCCACTTT. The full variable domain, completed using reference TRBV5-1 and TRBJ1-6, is KAGVTQTPRYLIKTRGQQVTLSCSPISGHRSVSWYQQTPGQGLQFLFEYFSETQRNKGNFPGRFSGRQFSNSRSEMNVSTLELGDSALYLCASSLGGSSYNSPLHFGNGTRLTVT.

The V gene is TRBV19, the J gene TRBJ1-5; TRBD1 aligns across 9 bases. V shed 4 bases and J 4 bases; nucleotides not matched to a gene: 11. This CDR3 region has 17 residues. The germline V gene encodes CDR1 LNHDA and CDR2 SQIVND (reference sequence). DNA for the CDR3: TGTGCCAGTAGTACACACGACTGGGACAGGGTTAATCAGCCCCAGCATTTT. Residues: CASSTHDWDRVNQPQHF.

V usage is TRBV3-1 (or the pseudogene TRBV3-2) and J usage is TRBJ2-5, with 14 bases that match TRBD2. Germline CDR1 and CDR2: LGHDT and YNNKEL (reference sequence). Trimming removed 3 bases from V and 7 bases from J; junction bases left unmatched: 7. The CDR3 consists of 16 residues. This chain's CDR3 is CASSQRTSGRYGTQYF. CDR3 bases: TGTGCCAGCAGCCAGCGGACTAGCGGGAGGTATGGGACCCAGTACTTC.

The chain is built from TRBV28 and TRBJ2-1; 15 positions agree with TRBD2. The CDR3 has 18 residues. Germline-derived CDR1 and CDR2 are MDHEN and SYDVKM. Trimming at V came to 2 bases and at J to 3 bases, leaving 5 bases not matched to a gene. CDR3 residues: CASSLTGLAGGLYNEQFF. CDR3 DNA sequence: TGTGCCAGCAGTTTAACCGGACTAGCGGGAGGGCTCTACAATGAGCAGTTCTTC.

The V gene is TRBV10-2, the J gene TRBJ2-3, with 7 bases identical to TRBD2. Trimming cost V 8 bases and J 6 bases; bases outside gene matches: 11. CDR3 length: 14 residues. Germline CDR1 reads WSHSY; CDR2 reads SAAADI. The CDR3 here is CASGLWEGRDTQYF. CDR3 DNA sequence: TGCGCCAGCGGGTTGTGGGAGGGCCGGGATACGCAGTATTTT.

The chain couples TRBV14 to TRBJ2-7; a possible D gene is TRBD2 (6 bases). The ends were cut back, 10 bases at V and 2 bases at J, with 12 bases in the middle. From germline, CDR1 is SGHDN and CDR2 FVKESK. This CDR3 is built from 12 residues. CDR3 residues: CATRGLTYEQYF. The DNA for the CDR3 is TGTGCCACTAGGGGACTGACCTACGAGCAGTACTTC.

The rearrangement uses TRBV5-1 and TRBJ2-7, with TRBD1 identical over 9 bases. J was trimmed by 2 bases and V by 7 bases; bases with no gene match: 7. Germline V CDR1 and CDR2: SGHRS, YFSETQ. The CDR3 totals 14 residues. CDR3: CASGNRGPAYEQYF. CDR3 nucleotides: TGCGCCAGCGGAAACAGGGGGCCTGCCTACGAGCAGTACTTC. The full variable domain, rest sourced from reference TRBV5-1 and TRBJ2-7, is KAGVTQTPRYLIKTRGQQVTLSCSPISGHRSVSWYQQTPGQGLQFLFEYFSETQRNKGNFPGRFSGRQFSNSRSEMNVSTLELGDSALYLCASGNRGPAYEQYFGPGTRLTVT.

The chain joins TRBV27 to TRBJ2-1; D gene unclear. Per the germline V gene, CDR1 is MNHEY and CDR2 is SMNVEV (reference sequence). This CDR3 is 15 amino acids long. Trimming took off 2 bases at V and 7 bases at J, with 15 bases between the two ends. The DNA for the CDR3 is TGTGCCAGCAGTTTAAGTCGGCAGGTGAAGAATGAGCAGTTCTTC. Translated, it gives CASSLSRQVKNEQFF.